This T cell receptor (beta chain) was documented in a study of spatial heterogeneity in lung cancer. In the study overall: Detection of beta-chain sequences consistently exceeded that of alpha-chain sequences.

With 1 base clipped from V and 4 bases from J, the junction kept 6 bases outside the gene matches. Germline-derived CDR1 and CDR2 are SQVTM and ANQGSEA. The CDR3 has 15 amino acids. Described time point: sample taken at primary tumor resection. Samples came from 72 TRACERx patients with untreated early-stage lung cancer. Researchers sequenced whole RNA taken from tumor, nontumor lung or frozen PBMC without sorting. Unique molecular identifiers, one per molecule, were present on every TCR cDNA molecule. TCRdb reprocessed the 5' RACE reads via MiXCR and lists one record per CDR3 protein. The sample holds 6,000 or so distinct CDR3 sequences; approximately 13% are singletons and the top ten take about 17%. In its sample, this clonotype ranks as medium-sized (0.01 to 0.1%). This beta chain appears as a stray read in a library generated for alpha chains; its size is not informative.

This chain links TRBV29-1 with TRBJ2-7; 11 nucleotides agree with TRBD1. The TCR was taken from a human donor with early-stage non-small cell lung cancer. The sequenced sample was lung tissue, obtained at surgery. The CDR3 DNA is TGCAGCGTTGAAGGCGGGACAGGGGGATTGTACGAGCAGTACTTC. This translates into CSVEGGTGGLYEQYF.